This entry features one T cell receptor beta chain sequence. The antigen remains undetermined. The junction and the germline gene differ at one end; a read error may be behind it. Library construction for TCR beta used iRepertoire HTBI primers and Arm-PCR of CDR3 regions. TCRdb re-called the multiplex PCR reads with MiXCR, one entry per CDR3 protein. The profile shows 650,000 to 850,000 distinct CDR3 sequences, roughly 30% of them singletons. The sample comes from a study of regulatory T cells in long-lasting Graves disease. Time point in this sample: persistent/refractory GD, antithyroid drugs over 5 years with positive TRAb. Researchers made the TCR library from RNA that was extracted from PBMCs. The authors drew 7.5 to 10 milliliters of peripheral blood into EDTA tubes. Study-wide points: Possibly, accuracy suffered from the small sample size. The persistent group shared around 2,700 public clonotypes, more than the 950 to 1,000 shared by new patients.

There are 15 residues in the CDR3. CDR1 MNHNS and CDR2 SASEGT come from the germline V gene. J is TRBJ1-1 and V is TRBV6-1; D unclear. This receptor was taken from a female donor with Graves disease. Sample: peripheral blood mononuclear cells (PBMCs), taken when the disease was refractory, from a patient treated with antithyroid drugs. CDR3 protein: CASRSDASSVLEVFF. DNA for the CDR3: TGTGCCAGCAGGTCGGATGCCTCATCGGTCCTCGAAGTTTTCTTT.